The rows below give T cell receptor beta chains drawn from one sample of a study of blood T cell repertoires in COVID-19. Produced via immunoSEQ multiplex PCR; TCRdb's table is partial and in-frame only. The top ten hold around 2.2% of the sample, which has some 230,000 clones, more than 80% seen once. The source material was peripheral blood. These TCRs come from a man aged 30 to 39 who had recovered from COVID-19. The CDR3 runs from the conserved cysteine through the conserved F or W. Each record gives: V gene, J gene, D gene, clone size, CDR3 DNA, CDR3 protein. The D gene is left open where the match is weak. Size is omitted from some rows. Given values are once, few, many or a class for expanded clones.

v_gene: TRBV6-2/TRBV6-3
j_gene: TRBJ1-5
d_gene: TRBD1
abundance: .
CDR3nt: TGTGCCAGCAGTTACCTTCAGGGGGCGGGTCAGCCCCAGCATTTT
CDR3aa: CASSYLQGAGQPQHF

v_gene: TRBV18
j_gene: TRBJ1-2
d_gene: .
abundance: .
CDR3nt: TGTGCCAGCTCACCAGGACAGCACTATGGCTACACCTTC
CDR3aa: CASSPGQHYGYTF

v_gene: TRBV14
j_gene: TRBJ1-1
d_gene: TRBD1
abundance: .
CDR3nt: TGTGCCAGCAGCCAAGTGTGGGACAGGCGACTAACCAGAGCTGAAGCTTTCTTT
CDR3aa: CASSQVWDRRLTRAEAFF

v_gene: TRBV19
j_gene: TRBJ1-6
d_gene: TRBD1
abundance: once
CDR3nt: TGTGCCACCGCCCTCAGGGGGGATAATTCACCCCTCCACTTT
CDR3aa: CATALRGDNSPLHF

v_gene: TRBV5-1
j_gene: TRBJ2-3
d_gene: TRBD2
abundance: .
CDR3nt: TGCGCCAGCAGCTTGGTGGCTAGCGGGGGTGACCCTCGGTATTTT
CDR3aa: CASSLVASGGDPRYF

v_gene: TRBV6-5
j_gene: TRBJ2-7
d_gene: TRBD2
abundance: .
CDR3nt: TGTGCCAGCAGTTACTCAAGGCGGGGGGCCTCCTACGAGCAGTACTTC
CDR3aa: CASSYSRRGASYEQYF

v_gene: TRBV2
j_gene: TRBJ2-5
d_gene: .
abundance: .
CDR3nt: TGTGCCAGCAGTCCCAGCGCCGAAGAGACCCAGTACTTC
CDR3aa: CASSPSAEETQYF

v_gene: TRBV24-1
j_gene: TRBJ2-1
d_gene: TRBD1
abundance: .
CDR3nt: TGTGCCACTTCCGGGACAGGGTCTAATGAGCAGTTCTTC
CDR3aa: CATSGTGSNEQFF

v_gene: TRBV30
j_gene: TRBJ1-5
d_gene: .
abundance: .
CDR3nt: TGTGCCTGGATGGACGGGGATCAGCCCCAGCATTTT
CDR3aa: CAWMDGDQPQHF

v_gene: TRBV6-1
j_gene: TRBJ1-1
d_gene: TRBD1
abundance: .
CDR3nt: TGTGCCAGCAGTGAAGCGCCTCGTTGGACAGGGGCTGAAGCTTTCTTT
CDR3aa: CASSEAPRWTGAEAFF

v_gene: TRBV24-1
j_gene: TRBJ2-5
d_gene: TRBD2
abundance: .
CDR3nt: TGTGCCACCAGTGATCCACTAGCGGGGGGACAAGAGACCCAGTACTTC
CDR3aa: CATSDPLAGGQETQYF

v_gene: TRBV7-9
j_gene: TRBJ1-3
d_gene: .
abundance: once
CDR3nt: TGTGCCAGCAGCTTAGGGAGGCGAAACACCATATATTTT
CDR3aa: CASSLGRRNTIYF

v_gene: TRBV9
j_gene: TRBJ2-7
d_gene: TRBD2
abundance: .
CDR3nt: TGTGCCAGCAGCGTAGGTCCCGCGGGAGTTCTCTCCTACGAGCAGTACTTC
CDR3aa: CASSVGPAGVLSYEQYF

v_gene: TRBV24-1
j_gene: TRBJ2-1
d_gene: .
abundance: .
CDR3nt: TGTGCCACCAGCCGGGTCGGCTACAATGAGCAGTTCTTC
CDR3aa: CATSRVGYNEQFF

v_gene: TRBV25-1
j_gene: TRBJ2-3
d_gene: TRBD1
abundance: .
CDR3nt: TGTGCCAGCAGTGAAGTCAGGGGGCCCACAGATACGCAGTATTTT
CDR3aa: CASSEVRGPTDTQYF

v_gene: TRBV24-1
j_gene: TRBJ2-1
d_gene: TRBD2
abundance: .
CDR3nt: TGTGCCACCAGTGATGGGGGGGTCGATGAGCAGTTCTTC
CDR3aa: CATSDGGVDEQFF

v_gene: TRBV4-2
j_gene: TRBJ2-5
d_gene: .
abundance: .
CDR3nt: TGTGCCAGCAGCCAAGTGCGGACAAAAGAGACCCAGTACTTC
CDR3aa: CASSQVRTKETQYF

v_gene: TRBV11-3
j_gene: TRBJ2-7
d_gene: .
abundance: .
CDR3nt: TGTGCCAGCAGCTTAGCAGGCTACGAGCAGTACTTC
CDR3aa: CASSLAGYEQYF

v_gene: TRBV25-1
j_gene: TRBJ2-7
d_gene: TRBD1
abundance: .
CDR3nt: TGTGCCAGCACCACAGGGGCCAGGGCTAGAGAGCAGTACTTC
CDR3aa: CASTTGARAREQYF

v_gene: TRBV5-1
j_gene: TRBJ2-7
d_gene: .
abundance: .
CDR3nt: TGCGCCAGCAGCCCCGTTTCTTCCTACGAGCAGTACTTC
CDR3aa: CASSPVSSYEQYF

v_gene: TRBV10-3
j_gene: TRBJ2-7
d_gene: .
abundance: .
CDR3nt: TGTGCCATCGCAGGGGACATCTACGAGCAGTACTTC
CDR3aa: CAIAGDIYEQYF

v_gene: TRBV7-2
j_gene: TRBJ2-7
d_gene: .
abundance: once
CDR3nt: TGTGCCAGCAGCCAAGCGGGTTCCTACGAGCAGTACTTC
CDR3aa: CASSQAGSYEQYF

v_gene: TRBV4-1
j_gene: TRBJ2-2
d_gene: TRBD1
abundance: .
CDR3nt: TGCGCCAGCAGCCAATTTAGACACCGGGACAGGGGGCTTAACGGGGAGCTGTTTTTT
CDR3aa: CASSQFRHRDRGLNGELFF

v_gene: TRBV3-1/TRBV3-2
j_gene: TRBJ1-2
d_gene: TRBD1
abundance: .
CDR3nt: TGTGCCAGCAGCCAAGGATTCCGACAGGGGACGAACTATGGCTACACCTTC
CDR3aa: CASSQGFRQGTNYGYTF

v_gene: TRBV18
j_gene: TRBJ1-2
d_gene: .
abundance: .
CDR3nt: TGTGCCAGCGCAACCTCAGCGGACAGCATGGGGGGCTACACCTTC
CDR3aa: CASATSADSMGGYTF

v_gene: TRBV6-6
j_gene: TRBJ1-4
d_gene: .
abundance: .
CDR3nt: TGTGCCAGCAGTTACCCAGCCGACAGTTATAATGAAAAACTGTTTTTT
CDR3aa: CASSYPADSYNEKLFF

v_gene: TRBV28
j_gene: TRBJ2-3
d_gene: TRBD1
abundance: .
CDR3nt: TGTGCCAGCAGCTCACCCGGGACAGGGCGCACAGATACGCAGTATTTT
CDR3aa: CASSSPGTGRTDTQYF

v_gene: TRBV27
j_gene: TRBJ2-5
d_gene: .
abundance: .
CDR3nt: TGTGCCAGCAGTTTAGCAGGGGCAGTCCAAGAGACCCAGTACTTC
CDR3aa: CASSLAGAVQETQYF

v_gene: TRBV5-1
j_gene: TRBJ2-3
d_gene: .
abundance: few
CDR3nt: TGCGCCAGCAGCTTAGCGGTTACCTACACAGATACGCAGTATTTT
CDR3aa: CASSLAVTYTDTQYF

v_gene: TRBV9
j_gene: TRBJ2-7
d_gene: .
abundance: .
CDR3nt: TGTGCCAGCAGCCCGCCGGGGACTTCGGGGTACGAGCAGTACTTC
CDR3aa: CASSPPGTSGYEQYF

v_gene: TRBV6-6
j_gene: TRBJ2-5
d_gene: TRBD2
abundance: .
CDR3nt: TGTGCCAGCAGCGAGACTAGCCGCTCAACTCCCCAGTACTTC
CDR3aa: CASSETSRSTPQYF

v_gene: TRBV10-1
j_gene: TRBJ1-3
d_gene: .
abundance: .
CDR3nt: TGCGCCAGCAGCGATCAGGAGCGGACAGCTGGAAACACCATATATTTT
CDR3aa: CASSDQERTAGNTIYF

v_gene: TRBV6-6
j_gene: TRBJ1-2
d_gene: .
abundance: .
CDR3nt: TGTGCCAGCAGTTGGGAGGGGCAGGTCTATGGCTACACCTTC
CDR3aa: CASSWEGQVYGYTF

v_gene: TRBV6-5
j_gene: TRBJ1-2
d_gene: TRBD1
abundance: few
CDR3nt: TGTGCCAGCAGTCGGACAGGGAACTATGGCTACACCTTC
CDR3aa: CASSRTGNYGYTF

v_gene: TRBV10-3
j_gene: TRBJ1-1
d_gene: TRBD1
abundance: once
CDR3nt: TGTGCCATCAGTGGCTCACAGGGGATAAGGTCTGAAGCTTTCTTT
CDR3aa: CAISGSQGIRSEAFF

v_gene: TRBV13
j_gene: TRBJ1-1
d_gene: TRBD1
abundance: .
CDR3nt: TGTGCCAGCAGCTCCAGGGGGATCTCTGAAGCTTTCTTT
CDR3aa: CASSSRGISEAFF

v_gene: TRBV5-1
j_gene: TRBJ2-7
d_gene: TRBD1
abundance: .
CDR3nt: TGCGCCAGCAGCCCGAGGGACAGTGGGGTGACCTACGAGCAGTACTTC
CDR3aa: CASSPRDSGVTYEQYF

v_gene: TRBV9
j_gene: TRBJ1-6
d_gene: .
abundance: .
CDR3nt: TGTGCCAGCAGCGTGGGGGGGGATTCACCCCTCCACTTT
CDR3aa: CASSVGGDSPLHF

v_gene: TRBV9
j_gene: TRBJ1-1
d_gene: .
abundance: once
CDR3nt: TGTGCCAGCAGCGCCTCCCTCGGTCAGGTGAACACTGAAGCTTTCTTT
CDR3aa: CASSASLGQVNTEAFF

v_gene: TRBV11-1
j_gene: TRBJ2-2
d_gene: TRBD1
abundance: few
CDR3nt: TGTGCCAGCACCTCGGGACAGTTGGGAACCGGGGAGCTGTTTTTT
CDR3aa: CASTSGQLGTGELFF

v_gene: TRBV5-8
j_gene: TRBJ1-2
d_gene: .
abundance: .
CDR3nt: TGTGCCAGCAGCTTGGACTACTATGGCTACACCTTC
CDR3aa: CASSLDYYGYTF

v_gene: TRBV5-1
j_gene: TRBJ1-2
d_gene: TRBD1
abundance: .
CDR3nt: TGCGCCAGCGGAACAGGGGTTAACTATGGCTACACCTTC
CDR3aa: CASGTGVNYGYTF

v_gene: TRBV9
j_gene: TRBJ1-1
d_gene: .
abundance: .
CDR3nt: TGTGCCAGCAGCCTCAGGGGCATGAACACTGAAGCTTTCTTT
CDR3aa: CASSLRGMNTEAFF

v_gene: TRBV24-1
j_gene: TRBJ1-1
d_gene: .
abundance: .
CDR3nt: TGTGCCACCAGTGCCGCCCGTGGCGGGGAGGAGGGTCCCTTGAACACTGAAGCTTTCTTT
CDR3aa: CATSAARGGEEGPLNTEAFF

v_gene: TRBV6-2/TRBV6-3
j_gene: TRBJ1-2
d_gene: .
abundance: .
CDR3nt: TGTGCCAGCAGATACCCGGGCTATGGCTACACCTTC
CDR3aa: CASRYPGYGYTF

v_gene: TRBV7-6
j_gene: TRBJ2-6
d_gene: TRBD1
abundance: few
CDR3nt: TGTGCCAGCAGTCCGGGACAGGGGCGTACGGGTGGGGCCAACGTCCTGACTTTC
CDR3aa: CASSPGQGRTGGANVLTF

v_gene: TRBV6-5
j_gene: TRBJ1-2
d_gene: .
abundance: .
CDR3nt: TGTGCCAGCAGTTACGCTGCGGCCCCCAACTATGGCTACACCTTC
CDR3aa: CASSYAAAPNYGYTF

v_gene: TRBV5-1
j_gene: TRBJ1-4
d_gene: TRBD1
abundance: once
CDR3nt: TGCGCCAGCAGCTTAACAGGGGTCGCTAATGAAAAACTGTTTTTT
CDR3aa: CASSLTGVANEKLFF

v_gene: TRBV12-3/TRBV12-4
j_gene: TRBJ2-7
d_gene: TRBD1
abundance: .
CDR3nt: TGTGCCAGCAGTTTACTGACAGGGGGCGAGCAGTACTTC
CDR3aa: CASSLLTGGEQYF

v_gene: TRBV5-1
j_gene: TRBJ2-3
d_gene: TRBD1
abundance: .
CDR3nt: TGCGCCAGCAGTCAGGGGGCTAGCACAGATACGCAGTATTTT
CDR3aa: CASSQGASTDTQYF

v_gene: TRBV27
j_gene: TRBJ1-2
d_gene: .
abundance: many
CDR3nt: TGTGCCAGCAGTTCTTTTTCAGGGATTGGCTACACCTTC
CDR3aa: CASSSFSGIGYTF

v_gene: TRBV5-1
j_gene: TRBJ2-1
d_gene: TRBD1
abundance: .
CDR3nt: TGCGCCAGCAGCCTCTCCGGGACAGGGTACAATGAGCAGTTCTTC
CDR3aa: CASSLSGTGYNEQFF

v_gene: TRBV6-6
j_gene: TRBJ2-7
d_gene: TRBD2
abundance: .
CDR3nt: TGTGCCAGCAGTCCCACTAGCGGGGGGGCCAAGTTCTACGAGCAGTACTTC
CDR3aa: CASSPTSGGAKFYEQYF

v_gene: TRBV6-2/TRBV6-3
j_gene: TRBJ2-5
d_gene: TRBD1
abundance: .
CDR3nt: TGTGCCAGCAGCCGGGACAGAGGTGAGACCCAGTACTTC
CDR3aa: CASSRDRGETQYF